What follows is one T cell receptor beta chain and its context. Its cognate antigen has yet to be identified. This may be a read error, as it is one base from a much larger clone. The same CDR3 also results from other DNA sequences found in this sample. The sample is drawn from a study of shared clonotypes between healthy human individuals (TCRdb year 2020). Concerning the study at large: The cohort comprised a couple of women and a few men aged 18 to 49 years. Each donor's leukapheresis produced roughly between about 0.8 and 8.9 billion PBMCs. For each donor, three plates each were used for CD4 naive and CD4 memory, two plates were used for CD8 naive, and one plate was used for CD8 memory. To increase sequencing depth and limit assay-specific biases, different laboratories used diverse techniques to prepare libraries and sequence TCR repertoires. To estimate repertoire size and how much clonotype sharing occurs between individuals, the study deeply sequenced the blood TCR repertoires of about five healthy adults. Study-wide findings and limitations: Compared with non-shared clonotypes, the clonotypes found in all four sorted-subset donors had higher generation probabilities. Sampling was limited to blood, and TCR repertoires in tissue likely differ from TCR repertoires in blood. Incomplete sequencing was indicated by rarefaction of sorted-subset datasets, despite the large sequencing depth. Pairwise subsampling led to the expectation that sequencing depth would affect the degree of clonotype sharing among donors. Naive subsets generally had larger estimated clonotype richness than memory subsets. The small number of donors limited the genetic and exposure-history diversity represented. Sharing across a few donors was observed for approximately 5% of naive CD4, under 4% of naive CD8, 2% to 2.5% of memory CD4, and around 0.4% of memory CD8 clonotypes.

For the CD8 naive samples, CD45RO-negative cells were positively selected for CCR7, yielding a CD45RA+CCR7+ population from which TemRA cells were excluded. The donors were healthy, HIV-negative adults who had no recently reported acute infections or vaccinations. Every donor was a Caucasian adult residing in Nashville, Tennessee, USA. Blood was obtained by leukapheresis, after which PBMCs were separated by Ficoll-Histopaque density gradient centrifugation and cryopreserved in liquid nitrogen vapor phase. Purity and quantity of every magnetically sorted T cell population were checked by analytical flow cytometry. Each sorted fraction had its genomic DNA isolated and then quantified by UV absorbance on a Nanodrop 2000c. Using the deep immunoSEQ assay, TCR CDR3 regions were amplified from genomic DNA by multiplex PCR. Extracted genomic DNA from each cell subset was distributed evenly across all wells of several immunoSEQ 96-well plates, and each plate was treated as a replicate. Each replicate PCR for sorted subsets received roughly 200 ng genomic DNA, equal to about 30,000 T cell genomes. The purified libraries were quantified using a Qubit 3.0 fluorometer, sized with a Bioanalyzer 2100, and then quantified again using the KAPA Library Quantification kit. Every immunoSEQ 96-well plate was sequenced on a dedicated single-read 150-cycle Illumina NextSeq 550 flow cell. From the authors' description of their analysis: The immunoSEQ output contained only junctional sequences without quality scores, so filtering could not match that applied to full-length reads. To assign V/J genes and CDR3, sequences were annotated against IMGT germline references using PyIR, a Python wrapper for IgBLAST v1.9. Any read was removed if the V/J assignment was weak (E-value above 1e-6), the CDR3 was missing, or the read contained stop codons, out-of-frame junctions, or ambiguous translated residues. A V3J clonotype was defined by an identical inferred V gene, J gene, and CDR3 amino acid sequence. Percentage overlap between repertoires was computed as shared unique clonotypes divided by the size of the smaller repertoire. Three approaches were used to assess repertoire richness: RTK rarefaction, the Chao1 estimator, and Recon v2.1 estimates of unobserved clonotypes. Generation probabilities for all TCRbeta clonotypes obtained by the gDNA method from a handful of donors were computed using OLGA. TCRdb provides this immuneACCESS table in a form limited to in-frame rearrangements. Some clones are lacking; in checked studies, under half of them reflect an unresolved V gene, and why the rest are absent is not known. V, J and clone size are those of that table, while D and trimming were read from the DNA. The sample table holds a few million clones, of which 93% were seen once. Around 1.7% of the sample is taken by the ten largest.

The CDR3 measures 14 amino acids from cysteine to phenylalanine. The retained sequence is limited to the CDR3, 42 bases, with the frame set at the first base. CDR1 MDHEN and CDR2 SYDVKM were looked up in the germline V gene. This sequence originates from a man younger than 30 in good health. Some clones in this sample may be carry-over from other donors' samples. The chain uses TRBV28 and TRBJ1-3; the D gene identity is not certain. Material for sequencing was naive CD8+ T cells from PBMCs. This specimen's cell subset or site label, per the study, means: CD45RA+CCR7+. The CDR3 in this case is CASSLYPGGNTIYF. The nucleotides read TGCGCCAGCAGTTTGTATCCAGGAGGAAACACCATATATTTT.